This T cell receptor (beta chain) is drawn from a study of T cells expressing NK-cell markers. As for the study in general: Source material for TCR beta repertoires consisted of sorted CD3+CD56+NKG2C+, CD3+CD56+NKG2C- and CD3+CD56-NKG2C+ T cells.

TCRdb reprocessed the 5' RACE reads and stores each CDR3 protein as one record, lacking DNA. The sample totals around 550,000 distinct CDR3 sequences; its top ten clones hold 3.5% to 4.5%. The V gene's germline CDR1 is DFQATT and CDR2 SNEGSKA (reference sequence). CDR3 length: 20 residues. The sequenced sample consisted of blood T cells: a sorted CD56 or NKG2C T cell subset, CD4+ or CD8+ T cells, or bulk PBMC T cells (not recorded which). The rearrangement uses TRBV20-1 and TRBJ2-6; the TCRdb D gene call, TRBD2, has no DNA to confirm it. The receptor was isolated from a man in his late teens or twenties in good health. The CDR3 reads CSARLALAGGSISGANVLTF.